The following is a T cell receptor beta chain sequence with its context. Its antigen has not been determined. Per-nucleotide qualities are absent, and no much larger clonotype sits a single base away. Each collaborating institution followed its own protocols to collect whole blood in K2EDTA tubes. For TCRbeta analysis, collaborators shipped samples in one of three forms: frozen whole blood, isolated PBMCs, or DNA extracted from either of those sample types. Germline trimming: 3 bases from V, 3 bases from J; junction bases outside gene matches: 7. Looking up the germline V gene (reference sequence) yields CDR1 GTSNPN and CDR2 SVGIG. Reading from cysteine to phenylalanine, the CDR3 counts 15 amino acids. CDR3 DNA only is kept here, 45 bases in frame from base 1. TCRbeta CDR3 regions were amplified from genomic DNA using the immunoSEQ Assay, a bias-controlled multiplex PCR. Regarding the original processing steps: Within the assay, amplification of reference gene primers was used to estimate how many nucleated cells each sample contained. Sequence reads were collapsed and filtered to measure the absolute abundance of every unique TCRbeta CDR3 rearrangement. Productive Simpson clonality was computed per sample as the square root of Simpson's diversity index over productive rearrangements. TCRdb obtained this table from immuneACCESS and retained in-frame rearrangements with V and J assigned. These tables miss some clones; where compared with another copy, unresolved V genes account for less than half of the shortfall, and the remainder is unexplained. V and J calls plus clone size are reproduced from that table; the DNA served to infer D and trimming. This sample gives 300,000 to 400,000 clones in total; about 82% of them show up just once. The ten top clones hold around 7.8% of the sample.

The data derive from a study of blood T cell repertoires in COVID-19 (TCRdb year 2020). Broadly, across the study: Samples from collaborators originated in the United States, Italy and Spain and spanned both the acute and convalescent phases of COVID-19. Samples were obtained from the ongoing ImmuneRACE study (first 160 participants) and from about 1,300 subjects provided by 6 global collaborators. Deeply sampled blood TCRbeta repertoires from subjects exposed to, actively infected with, or recovered from COVID-19 were included in the dataset. The prospective study material was composed of cDNA or gDNA derived from T cells, B-cell-depleted T cells, or PBMCs. The repertoires were released in a freely available public database intended as a resource for research on the immune response to SARS-CoV-2. Nearly every sample came with metadata listing a de-identified subject ID, COVID-19 status, age in years and sex. Where HLA class I and class II types were available, the types were taken from metadata supplied by the sample provider, not from assay-based typing.

Study-level results and caveats: The quantity of clinical and demographic metadata differed by source and by participant and was supplied without curation.

Sequencing was carried out using peripheral blood. The rearranged segments are TRBV30 and TRBJ2-3; 9 bases in between match TRBD2. This clonotype was obtained from a human donor in a cohort sampled during active COVID-19. CDR3 region: CAWRPGLAYTDTQYF. The base sequence is TGTGCCTGGAGACCGGGACTAGCATATACAGATACGCAGTATTTT. Here the CDR3 is joined to the reference TRBV30 and TRBJ2-3 genes, and the full variable domain is: SQTIHQWPATLVQPVGSPLSLECTVEGTSNPNLYWYRQAAGRGLQLLFYSVGIGQISSEVPQNLSASRPQDRQFILSSKKLLLSDSGFYLCAWRPGLAYTDTQYFGPGTRLTVL.